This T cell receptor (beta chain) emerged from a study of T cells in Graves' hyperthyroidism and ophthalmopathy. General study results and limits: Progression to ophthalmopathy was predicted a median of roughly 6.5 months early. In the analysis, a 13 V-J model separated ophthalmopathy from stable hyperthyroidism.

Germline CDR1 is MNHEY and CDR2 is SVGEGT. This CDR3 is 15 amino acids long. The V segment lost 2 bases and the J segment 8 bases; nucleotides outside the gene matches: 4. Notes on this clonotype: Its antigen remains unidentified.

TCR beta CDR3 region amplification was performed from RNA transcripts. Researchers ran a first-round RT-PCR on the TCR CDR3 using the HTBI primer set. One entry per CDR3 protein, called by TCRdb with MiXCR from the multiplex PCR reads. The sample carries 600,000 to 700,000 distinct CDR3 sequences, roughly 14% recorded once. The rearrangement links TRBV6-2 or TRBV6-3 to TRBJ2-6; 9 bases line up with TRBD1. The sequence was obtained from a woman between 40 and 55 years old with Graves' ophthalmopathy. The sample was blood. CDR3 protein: CASSYGTGWSNVLTF. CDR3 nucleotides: TGTGCCAGCAGTTACGGGACAGGGTGGTCCAACGTCCTGACTTTC.